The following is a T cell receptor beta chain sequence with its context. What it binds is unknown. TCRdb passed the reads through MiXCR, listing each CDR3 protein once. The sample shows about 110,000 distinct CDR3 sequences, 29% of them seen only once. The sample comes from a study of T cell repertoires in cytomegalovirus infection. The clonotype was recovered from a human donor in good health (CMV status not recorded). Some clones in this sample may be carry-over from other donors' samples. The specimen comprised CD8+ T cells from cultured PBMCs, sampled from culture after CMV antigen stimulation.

The chain's CDR3 is CASSRTVIYNEQFF. CDR3 nucleotide sequence: TGTGCCAGTAGTAGGACAGTTATCTACAATGAGCAGTTCTTC. V and J are TRBV19 and TRBJ2-1, with TRBD1 as a possible D gene (6 bases). CDR1 and CDR2 from the germline V gene are LNHDA and SQIVND (reference sequence). The CDR3 runs to 14 residues. The V end lost 4 bases, the J end lost 3 bases, and 10 bases lay between the germline ends.